This T cell receptor beta chain was recorded in a study of blood T cell repertoires in COVID-19 (dated by TCRdb to the early 2020s). With respect to the entire study: The collaborator samples originated in the United States, Italy and Spain and spanned the acute and convalescent phases of COVID-19. The repertoires were made available in a free public database intended to serve as a resource for research on the immune response to SARS-CoV-2. The dataset comprised deeply sampled blood TCRbeta repertoires from subjects exposed to, actively infected with, or recovered from COVID-19. A de-identified subject ID, COVID-19 status, age in years and sex were almost always included in the sample metadata. The material from the prospective study consisted of cDNA or gDNA derived from T cells, B-cell-depleted T cells, or PBMCs. Where HLA class I and class II types were available, the types were taken from metadata supplied by the sample provider, not from assay-based typing. Samples were obtained from the ongoing ImmuneRACE study (first 160 participants) and from 1,200 or so subjects provided by 6 global collaborators.

Concerning this clone itself: The target of this receptor is not known. The sample holds no much larger clone one base away, and base qualities are not on file.

Overall study results and their limits: Clinical and demographic metadata were provided uncurated, with the amount varying by source and participant.

TCRbeta CDR3 regions were amplified from genomic DNA by means of the immunoSEQ Assay, a bias-controlled multiplex PCR. The authors' pipeline ran thus. The number of nucleated cells in each sample was estimated by amplification of reference gene primers within the assay. To quantify the absolute abundance of each unique TCRbeta CDR3 rearrangement, sequence reads were collapsed and filtered. For each sample, productive Simpson clonality was calculated by taking the square root of Simpson's diversity index across productive rearrangements. TCRdb holds this immuneACCESS table with in-frame rearrangements only. Some clones are missing; in checked studies, unresolved V genes explain under half, and the rest has no known cause. V and J calls and clone size follow that table, whereas D and trimming were derived from the DNA. The sample has 120,000 to 150,000 clones on record, 80% to 90% of them singletons. Around 35% of the sample is taken by the ten largest.

Whole blood was collected in K2EDTA tubes by collaborating institutions according to the institutions' own protocols. For TCRbeta analysis, collaborator samples were shipped as frozen whole blood, as isolated PBMCs, or as DNA extracted from either sample type. This sequence originates from a human donor in a cohort sampled during active COVID-19. The source material was peripheral blood.

The sequenced DNA is TGCGCCAGCAGCTTATCACCCGCGGGGGCCCAAGAGACCCAGTACTTC. Translation gives CASSLSPAGAQETQYF. This receptor chain uses TRBV5-1 and TRBJ2-5, with TRBD2 perhaps the D gene, on 7 matching bases. The germline V gene sets CDR1 to SGHRS and CDR2 to YFSETQ. Relative to germline, V is 2 bases shorter and J is 1 base shorter, with 15 bases between their ends. Counted from cysteine to phenylalanine, this CDR3 has 16 amino acids. Kept here is only the CDR3 DNA, which spans 48 bases and is read in frame from base 1.